This entry concerns a single T cell receptor beta chain. As yet, its antigen is unknown. Profiling relied on immunoSEQ multiplex PCR, and the TCRdb table lists in-frame clones only, not all of them. The sample has about half a million clones; approximately 90% are singletons. The data are from a study of Ad26.COV2.S vaccination and SARS-CoV-2 variants. The overall study: Participants got Ad26.COV2.S intramuscularly, once or twice 56 days apart. General study points: Non-spike TCR breadth showed similarity between vaccine and placebo recipients. Spike-specific TCR breadth ran higher among vaccine recipients than placebo recipients. The analyses of TCR breadth and depth may have understated the size of total T cell responses.

Treatment specified: roughly 19 received Ad26.COV2.S at low or high dose, single or two shots; several received placebo; per-sample allocation not given. Repertoires come from day 63 after the first vaccine or placebo injection. The CDR3 runs to 13 residues. Between the trimmed V and J ends, which lost 10 bases and 0 bases, there was a span of 12 bases. Per germline, CDR1 MNHEY and CDR2 SMNVEV (reference sequence). The sequences come from peripheral blood, collected in a trial of Ad26.COV2.S vaccine versus placebo. This TCR derives from a person between 18 and 65 years old who received the Ad26.COV2.S COVID-19 vaccine or a placebo. The V and J genes are TRBV27 and TRBJ1-2; D unresolved. In DNA form, the CDR3 reads TGTGCCACCAGATTCACCTCTAACTATGGCTACACCTTC. Translated, it gives CATRFTSNYGYTF.